What follows are 21 T cell receptor beta chains derived from one specimen sequenced in a study of cytomegalovirus exposure and HLA in healthy donors. 60 Vbeta and 13 Jbeta primers were used in PCR. The data were produced by immunoSEQ multiplex PCR, yet TCRdb's version contains in-frame clones alone and is incomplete. The sample contains fewer than 250,000 clones, about 69% of which appear only once. Sequenced input: PBMCs. The receptors derive from a man aged 25 to 45 in good health and CMV-seropositive.

V gene TRBV18 combines with J gene TRBJ1-2; 8 nucleotides match TRBD1. Trimming took 3 bases from V and 7 from J; bases not matched to a gene: 10. CDR3 length: 15 residues. CDR1 is KGHSH and CDR2 is LQKENI in the germline V gene. The CDR3: CASSPTGTGDSGYTF. For the CDR3, the DNA is TGTGCCAGCTCACCTACCGGGACAGGAGACTCTGGCTACACCTTC.

The chain has TRBV10-2 and TRBJ2-7; possible D gene TRBD1, 6 bases. The CDR3 length is 15 residues. In germline, CDR1 is WSHSY, CDR2 SAAADI. V was trimmed by 4 bases and J by 5 bases, leaving 18 bases between them. This chain's CDR3 is CASSVTRTVVNEQYF. The CDR3 region has the DNA TGCGCCAGCAGTGTCACCCGGACAGTGGTAAACGAGCAGTACTTC.

This chain connects TRBV15 to TRBJ1-1; 7 nucleotides line up with TRBD1. In germline, CDR1 is LNHNV, CDR2 YYDKDF (reference sequence). The CDR3 is made up of 15 amino acids. After removal of 1 base from V and 5 bases from J, the junction contained 7 bases not matched to a gene. This chain's CDR3 is CATSRGGQVGTEAFF. The CDR3 region has the DNA TGTGCCACCAGCAGAGGAGGACAGGTGGGGACTGAAGCTTTCTTT.

The chain recombines TRBV6-5 with TRBJ1-4; the D gene is possibly TRBD1 (6 bases). There are 15 residues in the CDR3. Trimming removed 6 bases from V and 4 bases from J, with 15 bases in between. Germline CDR1 and CDR2: MNHEY and SVGAGI. The CDR3 spells CASSETGGDNEKLFF. The CDR3 coding sequence is TGTGCCAGCAGCGAAACGGGGGGCGATAATGAAAAACTGTTTTTT.

This rearrangement joins TRBV5-1 to TRBJ2-1, with D possibly matching TRBD2 (6 bases). The length of the CDR3 is 15 residues. The V end was cut by 2 bases, the J end by 2 bases, with 11 bases between. Germline V gene sequence: CDR1 SGHRS, CDR2 YFSETQ. CDR3 nucleotide sequence: TGCGCCAGCAGCTTCGAAGCGGGCGCCTACAATGAGCAGTTCTTC. Translation gives CASSFEAGAYNEQFF.

The chain links TRBV6-1 to TRBJ2-7; D remains unclear. The ends were cut back, 6 bases at V and 1 base at J, with 10 bases in the middle. Germline V gene sequence: CDR1 MNHNS, CDR2 SASEGT. The CDR3 extends over 13 amino acids. This CDR3 reads CASRYPGSYEQYF. The CDR3 DNA sequence: TGTGCCAGCAGGTACCCGGGTTCCTACGAGCAGTACTTC.

The chain carries TRBV7-2 and TRBJ1-2, with D maybe TRBD1 (5 bases). There are 15 residues in the CDR3. Trimming stripped 1 base from V and 2 bases from J, with 11 bases between. Per germline, CDR1 SGHTA and CDR2 FQGNSA. CDR3 region: CASSLDSGINYGYTF. The CDR3 DNA reads as TGTGCCAGCAGCTTAGATTCAGGGATAAACTATGGCTACACCTTC.

The rearrangement uses TRBV7-2 and TRBJ1-5, with D unresolved. V lost 4 bases, J lost 3 bases, and 7 bases lay in between. The CDR3 totals 13 residues. The V gene's germline CDR1 is SGHTA and CDR2 FQGNSA. The CDR3 is CASSSDYNQPQHF. Here the CDR3 DNA reads TGTGCCAGCAGCTCGGACTACAATCAGCCCCAGCATTTT.

The chain links TRBV5-6 to TRBJ1-4, with a possible D match to TRBD1 (6 bases). Trimming stripped 4 bases from V and 1 base from J, with 11 bases between. Per the germline V gene, CDR1 is SGHDT and CDR2 is YYEEEE. CDR3 length equals 15 residues. The CDR3 DNA sequence: TGTGCCAGCAGCGTCTTGGGACAAACTAATGAAAAACTGTTTTTT. Translated: CASSVLGQTNEKLFF.

The chain uses TRBV6-5 and TRBJ1-5; a possible D gene is TRBD1 (5 bases). The CDR3 contains 14 residues. V was trimmed by 5 bases and J by 3 bases, leaving 11 bases between them. Looked up from germline, CDR1 is MNHEY and CDR2 is SVGAGI. The CDR3 DNA reads as TGTGCCAGCAGTCCCCGCAGGGACAATCAGCCCCAGCATTTT. Translating gives CASSPRRDNQPQHF.

This clone has just a few counts. J is TRBJ1-1 and V is TRBV6-6; D ambiguous. The germline V and J ends were trimmed by 2 bases and 4 bases, with 5 bases remaining between them. This CDR3 has 12 amino acids. Germline V CDR1 and CDR2: MNHNY, SVGAGI (reference sequence). CDR3 sequence reads: CASSYDTTEAFF. The DNA for the CDR3 is TGTGCCAGCAGTTACGACACCACTGAAGCTTTCTTT.

Note on this clone: The sample contains more than one DNA sequence encoding this CDR3. The CDR3 region is CASSYVGGRRELFF. CDR3 in DNA: TGTGCCAGCAGTTACGTAGGCGGGCGGAGAGAGCTGTTTTTT. The gene calls are TRBV6-5 and TRBJ1-4; no definite D call. In germline, CDR1 is MNHEY, CDR2 SVGAGI. The V and J ends lost 2 bases and 14 bases respectively, with 18 bases between them. The CDR3 is 14 residues long.

The chain is built from TRBV2 and TRBJ1-1, with D perhaps matching TRBD1 (5 bases). Germline assignment: CDR1 SNHLY and CDR2 FYNNEI. The CDR3 is made up of 14 amino acids. V was cut by 6 bases and J by 1 base, with 12 bases left in between. The CDR3 coding sequence is TGTGCCAGCAGATCGGGACTGGCGAACACTGAAGCTTTCTTT. It is translated as CASRSGLANTEAFF. The complete variable domain, with remaining parts taken from reference TRBV2 and TRBJ1-1, reads EPEVTQTPSHQVTQMGQEVILRCVPISNHLYFYWYRQILGQKVEFLVSFYNNEISEKSEIFDDQFSVERPDGSNFTLKIRSTKLEDSAMYFCASRSGLANTEAFFGQGTRLTVV.

The genes are TRBV7-9 and TRBJ2-5; 8 nucleotides match TRBD1. V lost 2 bases to trimming and J lost 4 bases; unmatched junction nucleotides: 12. Germline V gene data show CDR1 as SEHNR and CDR2 as FQNEAQ (reference sequence). CDR3 length: 17 amino acids. CDR3 DNA sequence: TGTGCCAGCAGCTTACCCCCCTACGACAGGGGAGGAGAGACCCAGTACTTC. Its translation: CASSLPPYDRGGETQYF.

J is TRBJ2-1 and V is TRBV27, with D perhaps TRBD2 (5 bases). Germline-derived CDR1 and CDR2 are MNHEY and SMNVEV (reference sequence). This CDR3 has 14 residues. Trimming cost V 6 bases and J 0 bases, with 9 bases left between them. CDR3 region: CASSQADSYNEQFF. CDR3 nucleotide sequence: TGTGCCAGCAGCCAAGCGGACTCCTACAATGAGCAGTTCTTC.

This clone was observed a handful of times. The gene calls are TRBV10-3 and TRBJ2-1, with 10 bases matching TRBD2. The germline V gene has CDR1 ENHRY and CDR2 SYGVKD. Trimming removed 10 bases from V and 5 bases from J; junction bases left unmatched: 5. The CDR3 contains 13 residues. CDR3 DNA sequence: TGTGCCACGGGGACTAGCGCTGACAATGAGCAGTTCTTC. It codes for CATGTSADNEQFF.

This chain connects TRBV11-3 to TRBJ2-5; 9 bases are a match to TRBD1. This CDR3 contains 15 residues. Germline CDR1 reads SGHNT; CDR2 reads YENEEA. V lost 4 bases, J lost 5 bases, and 8 bases stayed unmatched. The CDR3: CASSSRDREGETQYF. DNA for the CDR3: TGTGCCAGCAGCTCAAGGGACAGGGAGGGGGAGACCCAGTACTTC.

The rearrangement links TRBV4-1 to TRBJ2-1, with D maybe TRBD1 (6 bases). Trimming removed 3 bases at V and 5 bases at J, with 14 bases between. From germline, CDR1 is MGHRA and CDR2 YSYEKL. The CDR3 runs to 15 residues. CDR3: CASSHTNRVDNEQFF. CDR3 nucleotide sequence: TGCGCCAGCAGCCACACTAACAGGGTGGACAATGAGCAGTTCTTC.

The gene calls are TRBV2 and TRBJ2-3; 14 nucleotides agree with TRBD2. The V segment lost 6 bases and the J segment 3 bases; nucleotides outside the gene matches: 2. The CDR3 spans 15 residues. The V gene's germline CDR1 is SNHLY and CDR2 FYNNEI. The CDR3 region has the DNA TGTGCCAGCAGCCGGACTAGCGGGAGGACAGATACGCAGTATTTT. Its protein is CASSRTSGRTDTQYF.

This clone was recorded once. The chain combines TRBV12-5 with TRBJ2-5; the D gene is possibly TRBD2 (5 bases). Trimming cost V 7 bases and J 4 bases, with 19 bases left between them. Germline CDR1 reads LGHNT; CDR2 reads FRNRAP. The CDR3 has 15 residues. CDR3 loop: CASAQTARGSETQYF. The DNA of the CDR3 is TGTGCTAGTGCCCAGACGGCCCGAGGGTCAGAGACCCAGTACTTC.

The chain combines TRBV28 with TRBJ2-7, with 7 bases aligning to TRBD2. Per germline, CDR1 MDHEN and CDR2 SYDVKM. Trimming removed 6 bases from V and 1 base from J; junction bases left unmatched: 6. The CDR3 is 14 amino acids. The CDR3 reads CASRQTGGSYEQYF. The CDR3 DNA is TGTGCCAGCAGGCAGACCGGGGGGTCCTACGAGCAGTACTTC.